The 22 T cell receptor beta chains below all came from one sample that was sequenced in a study of CD8 T cells in Susac syndrome. With random hexamers, reverse transcription was performed on about 0.5 to 1 ug of RNA. TCRdb processed the immunoSEQ multiplex PCR reads anew with MiXCR; each CDR3 protein has one entry. The sample records a few hundred thousand distinct CDR3 sequences, approximately 94% being singletons. The sequencing sample was made of CD4+ T cells from PBMCs. Every receptor here comes from a human donor with Susac syndrome.

CDR3 sequence: CASSGRPRNEQYF. DNA of the CDR3: TGTGCCAGCAGCGGACGGCCTAGGAACGAGCAGTACTTC. The chain recombines TRBV27 with TRBJ2-7; D gene ambiguous. Looked up from germline, CDR1 is MNHEY and CDR2 is SMNVEV (reference sequence). The CDR3 has 13 amino acids. The germline V and J ends were trimmed by 6 bases and 5 bases, with 14 bases remaining between them.

The chain is built from TRBV29-1 and TRBJ2-5; perhaps D is TRBD1 or TRBD2 (5 bases each). This CDR3 contains 12 residues. Germline V gene sequence: CDR1 SQVTM, CDR2 ANQGSEA. Trimming pared 1 base from V and 6 bases from J, leaving 9 bases between. CDR3 nucleotides: TGCAGCGTTGAAGGAGGGGTGAAGACCCAGTACTTC. Protein sequence: CSVEGGVKTQYF. Full variable domain (outside the CDR3, taken from reference TRBV29-1 and TRBJ2-5): SAVISQKPSRDICQRGTSLTIQCQVDSQVTMMFWYRQQPGQSLTLIATANQGSEATYESGFVIDKFPISRPNLTFSTLTVSNMSPEDSSIYLCSVEGGVKTQYFGPGTRLLVL.

The V gene is TRBV19, the J gene TRBJ1-4, with 9 bases aligning to TRBD1. V shed 10 bases, J shed 10 bases, and the junction held 10 bases outside the gene matches. Germline V CDR1 and CDR2: LNHDA, SQIVND (reference sequence). The CDR3 covers 13 residues. The CDR3 coding sequence is TGTGCCACCTTGGACAGGGGTAGCGGAAAACTGTTTTTT. Its translation: CATLDRGSGKLFF.

V and J are TRBV20-1 and TRBJ1-1; D is undetermined. The CDR3 runs to 13 residues. V lost 5 bases and J lost 2, with 12 bases in between. Germline-derived CDR1 and CDR2 are DFQATT and SNEGSKA (reference sequence). The CDR3 spells CSAPPRVNTEAFF. The CDR3 DNA is TGCAGTGCTCCCCCTCGGGTAAACACTGAAGCTTTCTTT.

This clonotype has just one count. The CDR3 region has the DNA TGTGCCTGGAGTGGGGTGAGGGTCCAAGAGACCCAGTACTTC. Its protein is CAWSGVRVQETQYF. The genes are TRBV30 and TRBJ2-5; tentatively, D is TRBD2 (5 bases). This CDR3 region has 14 residues. V lost 1 base and J 1 base, leaving 10 bases between the germline ends. Germline CDR1 GTSNPN, CDR2 SVGIG (reference sequence). The variable domain in full, completed from reference TRBV30 and TRBJ2-5, reads SQTIHQWPATLVQPVGSPLSLECTVEGTSNPNLYWYRQAAGRGLQLLFYSVGIGQISSEVPQNLSASRPQDRQFILSSKKLLLSDSGFYLCAWSGVRVQETQYFGPGTRLLVL.

The chain links TRBV4-1 to TRBJ1-1, with a possible D match to TRBD1 (5 bases). Germline V lookup: CDR1 MGHRA, CDR2 YSYEKL. The CDR3 runs 13 residues. V was pared by 0 bases and J by 3 bases, with 5 bases between. DNA of the CDR3: TGCGCCAGCAGCCAAGAGGGGGACACTGAAGCTTTCTTT. This codes for CASSQEGDTEAFF.

This chain's CDR3 is CASSHDRGVNTEAFF. CDR3 DNA sequence: TGTGCCAGCAGCCACGACAGGGGTGTGAACACTGAAGCTTTCTTT. This sequence joins TRBV7-9 and TRBJ1-1; 8 positions match TRBD1. This CDR3 is built from 15 residues. The V and J ends lost 5 bases and 0 bases, in that order; junction bases with no gene match: 5. Germline lookup yields CDR1 SEHNR and CDR2 FQNEAQ (reference sequence).

This clonotype has just one count. The gene calls are TRBV19 and TRBJ2-1; D perhaps matches TRBD2 (7 bases). In germline, CDR1 is LNHDA, CDR2 SQIVND (reference sequence). CDR3 length: 15 amino acids. Trimming took off 0 bases at V and 5 bases at J, with 11 bases between the two ends. The CDR3 bases are TGTGCCAGTAGTATAGATCGGGGGGCCCACAATGAGCAGTTCTTC. Protein: CASSIDRGAHNEQFF.

The rearrangement links TRBV30 to TRBJ1-1, with 7 positions matching TRBD1. The CDR3 runs to 13 residues. Germline V CDR1 and CDR2: GTSNPN, SVGIG (reference sequence). Trimming at V came to 6 bases and at J to 1 base, leaving 5 bases not matched to a gene. The CDR3: CACRDSENTEAFF. The DNA of the CDR3 is TGTGCCTGTAGGGACAGCGAGAACACTGAAGCTTTCTTT.

Here the CDR3 reads CSAISGGDNEQFF. CDR3 in DNA: TGCAGTGCTATAAGCGGGGGGGACAATGAGCAGTTCTTC. The V and J genes are TRBV20-1 and TRBJ2-1, with 10 positions matching TRBD2. The ends lost 4 bases at V and 5 bases at J; junction bases unmatched: 2. This CDR3 spans 13 amino acids. Germline V gene sequence: CDR1 DFQATT, CDR2 SNEGSKA (reference sequence).

The V gene is TRBV5-4, the J gene TRBJ2-7; a possible D gene is TRBD1 (5 bases). This CDR3 comprises 14 residues. V was shortened by 0 bases and J by 3 bases, with 10 bases between the two germline ends. Germline-derived CDR1 and CDR2 are SGHNT and YYREEE (reference sequence). The DNA for the CDR3 is TGTGCCAGCAGCTTGGATCAGGGCAGCTACGAGCAGTACTTC. Its translation: CASSLDQGSYEQYF.

The chain joins TRBV6-2 or TRBV6-3 to TRBJ2-7; D may be TRBD1 (5 bases). Trimming pared 6 bases from V and 5 bases from J, leaving 17 bases between. The CDR3 is 14 amino acids. Germline lookup yields CDR1 MNHEY and CDR2 SVGEGT. Here the CDR3 DNA reads TGTGCCAGCAGAAAGGACAACGAGCCCCACGAGCAGTACTTC. Its protein product is CASRKDNEPHEQYF.

The chain carries TRBV18 and TRBJ1-5; 8 bases are a match to TRBD1. This CDR3 spans 15 amino acids. Per the germline V gene, CDR1 is KGHSH and CDR2 is LQKENI. V trimming: 3 bases; J trimming: 6 bases; junction bases outside the gene matches: 7. CDR3 sequence: CASSPGTGLSQPQHF. Written as DNA, the CDR3 is TGTGCCAGCTCACCCGGGACAGGCCTCAGTCAGCCCCAGCATTTT.

This chain links TRBV15 with TRBJ2-2, with a tentative D call TRBD1 (5 bases). Germline V gives CDR1 LNHNV, CDR2 YYDKDF (reference sequence). This CDR3 comprises 16 residues. The ends were cut back, 4 bases at V and 0 bases at J, with 12 bases in the middle. CDR3 sequence (DNA): TGTGCCACCAGCACAACAGGCACTTCGAACACCGGGGAGCTGTTTTTT. Protein: CATSTTGTSNTGELFF.

Only a few counts were recorded for this clonotype. The chain carries TRBV28 and TRBJ1-2, with D possibly being TRBD1 (5 bases). The CDR3 loop spans 13 amino acids. Germline CDR1 MDHEN, CDR2 SYDVKM. V lost 6 bases and J 1 base, leaving 9 bases between the germline ends. The CDR3 nucleotides are TGTGCCAGCAGACCAGGGATTAACTATGGCTACACCTTC. This codes for CASRPGINYGYTF.

V is TRBV28 and J is TRBJ1-1; 8 bases match TRBD1. The CDR3 is 14 residues long. V shed 5 bases and J 5 bases; nucleotides not matched to a gene: 7. Germline CDR1 reads MDHEN; CDR2 reads SYDVKM. CDR3 in DNA: TGTGCCAGCAGTACTGGACAGGGTAAAACTGAAGCTTTCTTT. Amino acids: CASSTGQGKTEAFF. Complete variable domain (other parts from reference TRBV28 and TRBJ1-1): DVKVTQSSRYLVKRTGEKVFLECVQDMDHENMFWYRQDPGLGLRLIYFSYDVKMKEKGDIPEGYSVSREKKERFSLILESASTNQTSMYLCASSTGQGKTEAFFGQGTRLTVV.

The chain has TRBV12-3 or TRBV12-4 and TRBJ2-3; 9 bases match TRBD1. The CDR3 is made up of 16 amino acids. Losses at the gene ends were 5 bases for V and 3 bases for J; bases not matched to a gene: 9. The CDR3 here is CASSPPGQGGTDTQYF. Written as DNA, the CDR3 is TGTGCCAGCAGTCCCCCGGGACAGGGAGGAACAGATACGCAGTATTTT.

In DNA form, the CDR3 reads TGTGCCAGCAGCACACAGGTCTCTGGAAACACCATATATTTT. This sequence encodes CASSTQVSGNTIYF. This sequence joins TRBV9 and TRBJ1-3, with D possibly being TRBD1 (5 bases). V gave up 4 bases and J gave up 0 bases, with 8 bases separating them. CDR1 is SGDLS and CDR2 is YYNGEE in the germline V gene. CDR3 size: 14 residues.

The gene calls are TRBV4-3 and TRBJ1-6, with TRBD1 matching over 7 bases. The CDR3 extends over 15 amino acids. CDR1 and CDR2 (germline): LGHNA, YSLEER. Trimming took 8 bases from V and 10 from J; bases not matched to a gene: 14. DNA of the CDR3: TGCGCCAGCGGGGGAGCCAGGGGGACGGGGTCACCCCTCCACTTT. This gives the protein CASGGARGTGSPLHF.

The chain uses TRBV15 and TRBJ1-2; the D is unclear. Germline values: CDR1 LNHNV, CDR2 YYDKDF (reference sequence). The CDR3 contains 14 residues. V lost 0 bases to trimming and J lost 8 bases, with 13 bases between them. Written as DNA, the CDR3 is TGTGCCACCAGCAGAGATCGGCAGGCCGAAGGCTACACCTTC. This codes for CATSRDRQAEGYTF.

Only one count was recorded for this clonotype. The chain uses TRBV7-6 and TRBJ1-2; 8 positions match TRBD1. The germline V gene has CDR1 SGHVS and CDR2 FNYEAQ. This CDR3 has 13 amino acids. The V gene end was trimmed by 4 bases and the J gene end by 7 bases; junction bases not matched to a gene: 5. CDR3 in amino acids: CASSSRTGIGYTF. DNA for the CDR3: TGTGCCAGCAGCTCACGGACAGGGATTGGCTACACCTTC.

The chain has TRBV5-1 and TRBJ2-6; a possible D gene is TRBD1 (6 bases). Germline-derived CDR1 and CDR2 are SGHRS and YFSETQ. This CDR3 comprises 15 residues. V was pared by 2 bases and J by 7 bases, with 13 bases between. The CDR3, as DNA: TGCGCCAGCAGCTTAGCAGGGGATAGCGCCAACGTCCTGACTTTC. Translation gives CASSLAGDSANVLTF.